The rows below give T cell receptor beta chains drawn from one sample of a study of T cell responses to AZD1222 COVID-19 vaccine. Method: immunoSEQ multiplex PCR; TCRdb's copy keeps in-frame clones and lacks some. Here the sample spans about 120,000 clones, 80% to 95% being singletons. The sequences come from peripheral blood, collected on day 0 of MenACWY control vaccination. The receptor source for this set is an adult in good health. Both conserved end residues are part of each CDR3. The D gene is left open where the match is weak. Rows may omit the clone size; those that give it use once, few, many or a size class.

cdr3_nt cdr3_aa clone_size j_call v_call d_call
TGTGCCAGCAGCTTAGGCCCAACAGGGCCGGATCAGCCCCAGCATTTT CASSLGPTGPDQPQHF - TRBJ1-5 TRBV7-9 -
TGTGCCAGCAGCGGGGGACTTCACACCGGGGAGCTGTTTTTT CASSGGLHTGELFF - TRBJ2-2 TRBV7-9 -
TGTGCCAGCAGCGTAGACGGAAACTATGGCTACACCTTC CASSVDGNYGYTF once TRBJ1-2 TRBV9 -
TGTGCCAGTAGTCCCCGGGGGGGGCAAGAGACCCAGTACTTC CASSPRGGQETQYF - TRBJ2-5 TRBV19 TRBD2
TGTGCCACCAGCATTTTAGCGGGGGGGAGTACCGGGGAGCTGTTTTTT CATSILAGGSTGELFF once TRBJ2-2 TRBV15 TRBD2
TGTGCCAGCAGTGGGACAGGGGGCAGGTACGAGCAGTACTTC CASSGTGGRYEQYF - TRBJ2-7 TRBV28 TRBD1
TGCGCCAGCAGCCAAGAGAGGGGCTCTGGGGCCAACGTCCTGACTTTC CASSQERGSGANVLTF - TRBJ2-6 TRBV4-3 -
TGTGCCAGCAGCTTAACTGGGGGGACAGGGATGAACATTCAGTACTTC CASSLTGGTGMNIQYF - TRBJ2-4 TRBV7-3 TRBD1
TGTGCCAGCAGTGAGGCGGGAGGAGTTACTGAGCAGTTCTTC CASSEAGGVTEQFF - TRBJ2-1 TRBV6-4 TRBD2
TGTGCCGGAGGGACAGCCCCCTACGAGCAGTACTTC CAGGTAPYEQYF - TRBJ2-7 TRBV30 -
TGTGCCATCTCAGGGAGGACGAATGAGCAGTTCTTC CAISGRTNEQFF few TRBJ2-1 TRBV19 -
TGCGCCAGCAGCCAAACCCTAGCGGGGATCAACAATGAGCAGTTCTTC CASSQTLAGINNEQFF - TRBJ2-1 TRBV4-1 TRBD2
TGTGCCAGCAGCCAAGATAATACGTTTGTTGGGGAGCTGTTTTTT CASSQDNTFVGELFF few TRBJ2-2 TRBV4-2 -
TGTGCCAGCAGGACCCAGGGATTGGTTCAGTACTTC CASRTQGLVQYF - TRBJ2-4 TRBV28 -
TGTGCCAGCAGTTACTTAGCCGGGGCCGCCGGCGAAAAACTGTTTTTT CASSYLAGAAGEKLFF - TRBJ1-4 TRBV6-5 -
TGTGCCAGCAGTTTACTTCAGCCGGTTGCCAATGAGCAGTTCTTC CASSLLQPVANEQFF - TRBJ2-1 TRBV27 -
TGTGCCAGCAGCTTACGGGTTAATGAGCAGTTCTTC CASSLRVNEQFF - TRBJ2-1 TRBV11-3 -
TGTGCCAGTAGTTTTTCGCCATACCCGACTGGAAACACCATATATTTT CASSFSPYPTGNTIYF - TRBJ1-3 TRBV19 -
TGCGCCAGCAGCCAAGATCTAGCGGGGGGTCCGTCGGGAGATACGCAGTATTTT CASSQDLAGGPSGDTQYF - TRBJ2-3 TRBV4-3 TRBD2
TGTGCCAGCAGCGAACCGGGACAGGGCTACAATGAGCAGTTCTTC CASSEPGQGYNEQFF - TRBJ2-1 TRBV6-4 TRBD1
TGTGCCAGTAGGGCCTCTGGTCCCTACGAGCAGTACTTC CASRASGPYEQYF - TRBJ2-7 TRBV19 -
TGTGCCAGCTCGAGGACAGGACCAACTAATGAAAAACTGTTTTTT CASSRTGPTNEKLFF - TRBJ1-4 TRBV25-1 TRBD1
TGCGCCAGCAGCCCCCGGGACAGGGTAAACACTGAAGCTTTCTTT CASSPRDRVNTEAFF - TRBJ1-1 TRBV5-1 TRBD1
TGTGCCAGCAGCCGCACGACTAGCGGGGTTGAGCAGTTCTTC CASSRTTSGVEQFF once TRBJ2-1 TRBV5-4 TRBD2
TGTGCCAGCTCGGTCAACACCTTAAACACCGGGGAGCTGTTTTTT CASSVNTLNTGELFF once TRBJ2-2 TRBV27 -
TGTGCCAGCAGCTCAGGGGTTGGCTACACCTTC CASSSGVGYTF - TRBJ1-2 TRBV7-9 -
TGCAGCTCCCTCGTATCTGGGGCCAACGTCCTGACTTTC CSSLVSGANVLTF - TRBJ2-6 TRBV29-1 -